This TCR beta chain was retrieved from a study of T cell responses to AZD1222 COVID-19 vaccine. At the level of the study: Second-dose recipients at about 4 or about 12 weeks were treated as one pooled group. Regarding the study as a whole: The donors showed a predominance of white British ancestry and of females, with possible underestimation of clonal diversity.

Clones were read by immunoSEQ multiplex PCR, and TCRdb kept only the in-frame ones, dropping some. Of about 150,000 clones listed, roughly 91% are singletons. A single count supports this clone. Its matching antigen is unknown. V shed 6 bases and J shed 3 bases, with 9 bases lying between them. CDR3 length equals 14 residues. Germline loops: CDR1 MNHEY, CDR2 SMNVEV (reference sequence). The material was peripheral blood, obtained on day 0 of AZD1222 vaccination. This receptor was taken from an adult in good health. The chain recombines TRBV27 with TRBJ1-6, with D maybe TRBD1 (6 bases). CDR3 amino acids: CASSRDIYNSPLHF. CDR3 bases: TGTGCCAGCAGCCGGGACATCTATAATTCACCCCTCCACTTT.